This TCR beta chain was profiled in a study of shared clonotypes between healthy human individuals. Study outcomes and limitations: Around 4.7% of naive CD4 clonotypes were shared across several donors.

A single count supports this clone. Its antigen is not known. Germline V CDR1 and CDR2: MGHDK, SYGVNS. This CDR3 region has 15 residues. V lost 2 bases, J lost 9 bases, and 17 bases lay in between. Data came from immunoSEQ multiplex PCR; TCRdb stores just in-frame clones and leaves some out. The table has over a million clones, 60% to 80% seen once. Input material: memory CD4+ T cells sorted from blood. Regarding subset: CD45RA-negative fraction. J is TRBJ2-1 and V is TRBV25-1, with D possibly being TRBD1 or TRBD2 (5 bases each). The origin of this receptor is a man between 18 and 35 years old in good health. This CDR3 is CASSEEERGRSEQFF. CDR3 sequence (DNA): TGTGCCAGCAGTGAAGAGGAGAGGGGTCGGAGTGAGCAGTTCTTC.